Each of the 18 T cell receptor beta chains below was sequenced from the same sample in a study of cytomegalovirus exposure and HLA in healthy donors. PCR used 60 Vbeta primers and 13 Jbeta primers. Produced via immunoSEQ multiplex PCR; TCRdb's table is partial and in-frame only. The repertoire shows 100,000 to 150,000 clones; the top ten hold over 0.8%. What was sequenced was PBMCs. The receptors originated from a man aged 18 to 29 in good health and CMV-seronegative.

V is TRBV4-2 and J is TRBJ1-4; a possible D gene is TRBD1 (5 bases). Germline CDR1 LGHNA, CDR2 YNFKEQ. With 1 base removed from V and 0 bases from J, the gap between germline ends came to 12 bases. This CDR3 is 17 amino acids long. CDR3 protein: CASSQVGGETTNEKLFF. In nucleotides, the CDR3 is TGTGCCAGCAGCCAAGTCGGGGGGGAAACAACTAATGAAAAACTGTTTTTT.

This CDR3 reads CASSYSTGTYGYTF. CDR3 in DNA: TGTGCCAGCAGTTACTCAACGGGAACCTATGGCTACACCTTC. The chain uses TRBV6-5 and TRBJ1-2; D uncertain. V lost 0 bases and J 4 bases, leaving 9 bases between the germline ends. Per the germline V gene, CDR1 is MNHEY and CDR2 is SVGAGI. The CDR3 loop spans 14 amino acids.

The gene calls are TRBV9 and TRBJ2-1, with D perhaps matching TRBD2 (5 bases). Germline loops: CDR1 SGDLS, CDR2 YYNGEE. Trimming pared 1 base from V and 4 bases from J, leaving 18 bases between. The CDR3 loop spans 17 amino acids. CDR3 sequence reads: CASSVLSRAEEYNEQFF. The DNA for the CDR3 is TGTGCCAGCAGCGTACTTTCGAGAGCGGAGGAGTACAATGAGCAGTTCTTC.

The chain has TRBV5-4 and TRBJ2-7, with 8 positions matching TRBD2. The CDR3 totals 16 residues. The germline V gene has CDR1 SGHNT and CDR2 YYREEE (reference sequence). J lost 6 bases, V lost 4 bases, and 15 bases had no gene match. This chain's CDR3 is CASSAAQRGSSLEQYF. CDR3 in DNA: TGTGCCAGCAGCGCGGCTCAGCGGGGGTCCTCTCTCGAGCAGTACTTC. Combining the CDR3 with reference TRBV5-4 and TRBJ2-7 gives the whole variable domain ETGVTQSPTHLIKTRGQQVTLRCSSQSGHNTVSWYQQALGQGPQFIFQYYREEENGRGNFPPRFSGLQFPNYSSELNVNALELDDSALYLCASSAAQRGSSLEQYFGPGTRLTVT.

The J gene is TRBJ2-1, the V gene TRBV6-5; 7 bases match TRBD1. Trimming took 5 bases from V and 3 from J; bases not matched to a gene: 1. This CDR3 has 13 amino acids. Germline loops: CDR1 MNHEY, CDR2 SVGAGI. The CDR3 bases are TGTGCCAGCAGTCGGACAGGCTACAATGAGCAGTTCTTC. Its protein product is CASSRTGYNEQFF.

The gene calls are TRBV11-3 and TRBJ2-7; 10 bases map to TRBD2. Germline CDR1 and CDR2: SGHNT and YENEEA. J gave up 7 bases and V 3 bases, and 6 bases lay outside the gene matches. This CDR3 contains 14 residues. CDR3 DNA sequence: TGTGCCAGCAGCTTCAGCGGGGGGGCGGGTGAGCAGTACTTC. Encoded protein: CASSFSGGAGEQYF. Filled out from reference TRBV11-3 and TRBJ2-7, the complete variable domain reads EAGVVQSPRYKIIEKKQPVAFWCNPISGHNTLYWYLQNLGQGPELLIRYENEEAVDDSQLPKDRFSAERLKGVDSTLKIQPAELGDSAVYLCASSFSGGAGEQYFGPGTRLTVT.

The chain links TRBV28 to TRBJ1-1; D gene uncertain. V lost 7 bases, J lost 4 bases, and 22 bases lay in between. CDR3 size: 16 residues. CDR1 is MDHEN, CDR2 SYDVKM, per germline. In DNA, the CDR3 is TGTGCCAGCATCCTATTCCCACACGCCAGGCTCACTGAAGCTTTCTTT. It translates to CASILFPHARLTEAFF.

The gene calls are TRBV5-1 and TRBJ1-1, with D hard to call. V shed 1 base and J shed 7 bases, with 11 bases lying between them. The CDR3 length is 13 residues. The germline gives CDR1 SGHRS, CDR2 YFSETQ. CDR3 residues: CASSLSTSSEAFF. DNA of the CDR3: TGCGCCAGCAGCTTGAGCACGTCAAGTGAAGCTTTCTTT.

CDR3 loop: CASSSWGGIYNEQFF. In nucleotides, the CDR3 is TGTGCCAGTAGTAGTTGGGGAGGTATCTACAATGAGCAGTTCTTC. The J gene is TRBJ2-1, the V gene TRBV19, with a possible D match to TRBD2 (6 bases). The length of the CDR3 is 15 residues. The germline V gene has CDR1 LNHDA and CDR2 SQIVND (reference sequence). V was cut by 4 bases and J by 3 bases, with 13 bases left in between.

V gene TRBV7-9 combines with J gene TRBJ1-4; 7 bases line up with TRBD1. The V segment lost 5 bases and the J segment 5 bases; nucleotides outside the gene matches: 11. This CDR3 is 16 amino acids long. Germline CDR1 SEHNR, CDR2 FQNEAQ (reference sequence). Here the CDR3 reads CASSPPPGQPNEKLFF. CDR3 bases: TGTGCCAGCAGCCCACCCCCGGGACAGCCAAATGAAAAACTGTTTTTT. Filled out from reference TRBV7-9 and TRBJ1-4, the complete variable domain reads DTGVSQNPRHKITKRGQNVTFRCDPISEHNRLYWYRQTLGQGPEFLTYFQNEAQLEKSRLLSDRFSAERPKGSFSTLEIQRTEQGDSAMYLCASSPPPGQPNEKLFFGSGTQLSVL.

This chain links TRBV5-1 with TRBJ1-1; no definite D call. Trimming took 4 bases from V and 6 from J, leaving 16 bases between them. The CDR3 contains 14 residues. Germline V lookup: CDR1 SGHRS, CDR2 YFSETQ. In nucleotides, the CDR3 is TGCGCCAGCAGCGCCCTCGGGGTATGGGCTGAAGCTTTCTTT. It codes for CASSALGVWAEAFF.

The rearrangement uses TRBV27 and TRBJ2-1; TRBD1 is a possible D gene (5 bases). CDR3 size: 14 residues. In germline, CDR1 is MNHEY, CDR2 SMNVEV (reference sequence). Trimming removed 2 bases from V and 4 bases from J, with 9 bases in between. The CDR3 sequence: CASSLRQLYNEQFF. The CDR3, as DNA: TGTGCCAGCAGTTTAAGACAGTTATACAATGAGCAGTTCTTC.

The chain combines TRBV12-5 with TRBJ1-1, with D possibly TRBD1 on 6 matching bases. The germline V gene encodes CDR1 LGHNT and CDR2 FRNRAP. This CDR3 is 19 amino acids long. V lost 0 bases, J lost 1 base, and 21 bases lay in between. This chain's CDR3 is CASGLVGGAGLLANTEAFF. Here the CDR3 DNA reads TGTGCTAGTGGTTTGGTAGGGGGGGCGGGTTTATTAGCGAACACTGAAGCTTTCTTT.

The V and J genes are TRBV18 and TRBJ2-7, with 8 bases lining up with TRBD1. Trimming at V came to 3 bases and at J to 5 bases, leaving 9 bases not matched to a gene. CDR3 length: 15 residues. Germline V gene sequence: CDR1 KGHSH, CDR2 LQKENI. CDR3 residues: CASSPRTGQSHEQYF. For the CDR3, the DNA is TGTGCCAGCTCACCCAGGACAGGGCAGTCCCACGAGCAGTACTTC.

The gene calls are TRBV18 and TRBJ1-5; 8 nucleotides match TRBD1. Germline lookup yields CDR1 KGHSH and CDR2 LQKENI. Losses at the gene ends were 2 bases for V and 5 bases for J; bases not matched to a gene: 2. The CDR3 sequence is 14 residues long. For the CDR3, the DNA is TGTGCCAGCTCACCAGTGACAGGGGATCAGCCCCAGCATTTT. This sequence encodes CASSPVTGDQPQHF.

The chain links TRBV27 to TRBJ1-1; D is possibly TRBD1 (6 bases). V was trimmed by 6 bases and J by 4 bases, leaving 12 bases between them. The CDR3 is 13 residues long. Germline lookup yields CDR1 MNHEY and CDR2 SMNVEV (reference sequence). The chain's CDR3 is CASSLTGSTEAFF. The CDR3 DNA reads TGTGCCAGCAGCTTAACAGGGAGCACTGAAGCTTTCTTT.

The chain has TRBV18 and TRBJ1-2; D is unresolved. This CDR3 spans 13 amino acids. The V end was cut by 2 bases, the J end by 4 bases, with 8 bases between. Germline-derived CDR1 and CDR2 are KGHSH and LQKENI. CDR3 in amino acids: CASSPEYSYGYTF. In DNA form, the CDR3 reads TGTGCCAGCTCACCAGAGTACAGCTATGGCTACACCTTC.

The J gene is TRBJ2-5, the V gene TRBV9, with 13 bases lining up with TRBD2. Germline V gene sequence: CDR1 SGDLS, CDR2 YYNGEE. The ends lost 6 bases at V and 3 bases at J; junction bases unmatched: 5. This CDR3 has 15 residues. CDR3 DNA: TGTGCCAGCACCACAGGACTAGCGGGGGAAGAGACCCAGTACTTC. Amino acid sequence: CASTTGLAGEETQYF.